This T cell receptor beta chain was captured in a study of cytomegalovirus exposure and HLA in healthy donors. Trimming removed 2 bases from V and 1 base from J, with 8 bases in between. Per germline, CDR1 KGHSH and CDR2 LQKENI. This CDR3 has 14 amino acids. General study results and limits: Earlier findings revealed that most TCR beta V segments proved productive either about 87% or about 30% of the time.

PCR used 60 Vbeta primers and 13 Jbeta primers. The method was immunoSEQ multiplex PCR; TCRdb's version includes in-frame clones alone and lacks a portion of them. The sample has 110,000 to 150,000 clones; around three quarters are singletons. In the case of this clone: Its cognate antigen is unknown.

The donors comprised healthy bone marrow donors. The TCR originated in a woman aged 55-75 years in good health and CMV-seropositive. The sequenced sample consisted of PBMCs. The chain is built from TRBV18 and TRBJ2-5; D gene ambiguous. CDR3 residues: CASSPVASQETQYF. The DNA for the CDR3 is TGTGCCAGCTCACCAGTGGCCAGCCAAGAGACCCAGTACTTC.